Listed below are T cell receptor beta chains from one sample, sequenced in a study of early T cells in non-severe SARS-CoV-2 infection. One entry per CDR3 protein results from TCRdb running MiXCR on the 5' RACE reads. The profile shows 35,000 to 55,000 distinct CDR3 sequences, about 23% of them singletons. The specimen comprised whole blood, sampled at baseline. The origin of the receptors is an adult who was a healthcare worker with PCR-confirmed SARS-CoV-2 infection or an uninfected control (not recorded which). Each CDR3 is given with its conserved first and last residue. The D gene is left open where the match is weak. Some rows have no size entry. The others give once, few or many, or a class for an expanded clone.

size: few
D: NA
V: TRBV7-2
J: TRBJ2-5
CDR3: CASSTRGLQETQYF
DNA: TGTGCCAGCAGCACAAGGGGCCTCCAAGAGACCCAGTACTTC

size: many
D: NA
V: TRBV9
J: TRBJ2-7
CDR3: CASSVGTNSYEQYF
DNA: TGTGCCAGCAGCGTAGGGACAAATAGCTACGAGCAGTACTTC

size: NA
D: NA
V: TRBV6-2/TRBV6-3
J: TRBJ2-1
CDR3: CASTKIGLSYNEQFF
DNA: TGTGCCAGCACCAAAATCGGGTTGTCCTACAATGAGCAGTTCTTC

size: NA
D: TRBD2
V: TRBV10-3
J: TRBJ2-1
CDR3: CAGGKSYNEQFF
DNA: TGTGCGGGGGGGAAGTCCTACAATGAGCAGTTCTTC

size: NA
D: TRBD1
V: TRBV20-1
J: TRBJ2-5
CDR3: CRLDREETQYF
DNA: TGCAGGCTAGACAGGGAAGAGACCCAGTACTTC

size: NA
D: NA
V: TRBV7-2
J: TRBJ2-2
CDR3: CASSLAQTPGELFF
DNA: TGTGCCAGCAGCTTAGCCCAGACCCCGGGGGAGCTGTTTTTT

size: NA
D: TRBD1
V: TRBV10-3
J: TRBJ1-1
CDR3: CASGQGLSEAFF
DNA: TGTGCCAGCGGACAGGGTTTGTCTGAAGCTTTCTTT

size: NA
D: NA
V: TRBV7-2
J: TRBJ2-7
CDR3: CASRPTGSHEQYF
DNA: TGTGCCAGCAGACCCACAGGGTCGCACGAGCAGTACTTC

size: few
D: TRBD2
V: TRBV2
J: TRBJ2-7
CDR3: CASTATSGVISYEQYF
DNA: TGTGCCAGCACTGCGACTAGCGGGGTGATCTCCTACGAGCAGTACTTC

size: NA
D: NA
V: TRBV30
J: TRBJ2-4
CDR3: CAWSVTEERDIQYF
DNA: TGTGCCTGGAGTGTAACGGAGGAGAGAGACATTCAGTACTTC

size: NA
D: NA
V: TRBV5-1
J: TRBJ2-3
CDR3: CASSLEQGSTDTQYF
DNA: TGCGCCAGCAGCTTGGAACAGGGTAGCACAGATACGCAGTATTTT

size: few
D: TRBD2
V: TRBV5-4
J: TRBJ2-3
CDR3: CASSLAGGPADTQYF
DNA: TGTGCCAGCAGCTTAGCGGGGGGGCCCGCAGATACGCAGTATTTT

size: NA
D: TRBD2
V: TRBV7-8
J: TRBJ2-5
CDR3: CASSPNPSGGETQYF
DNA: TGTGCCAGCAGCCCCAATCCTAGCGGGGGAGAGACCCAGTACTTC

size: many
D: TRBD2
V: TRBV27
J: TRBJ2-1
CDR3: CASSSGGDYNEQFF
DNA: TGTGCCAGCAGTAGCGGGGGGGACTACAATGAGCAGTTCTTC